This T cell receptor (beta chain) was found in a study of T cells in Graves' hyperthyroidism and ophthalmopathy. CDR3 size: 14 residues. Germline values: CDR1 DFQATT, CDR2 SNEGSKA (reference sequence). V lost 5 bases, J lost 5 bases, and 10 bases stayed unmatched. TCR beta CDR3 sequences were amplified from RNA transcripts. Initially, a first-round RT-PCR of the TCR CDR3 employed the HTBI primer set. TCRdb called the multiplex PCR reads again in MiXCR, with one record for every CDR3 protein. The sample has hundreds of thousands of distinct CDR3 sequences, 46% seen once. About this clonotype: The antigen remains undetermined.

Points from the study as a whole: Model predictions of ophthalmopathy came a median 6.5 months before onset.

Newly diagnosed patients aged 18 to 65 had hyperthyroidism of under 2 months' duration. This rearrangement joins TRBV20-1 to TRBJ1-1, with 8 bases matching TRBD1. The sequence was obtained from a woman younger than 35 with Graves' hyperthyroidism. The material sequenced was peripheral blood or thyroid tissue (not recorded which). The CDR3 spells CSARRDRSRTEAFF. The DNA of the CDR3 is TGCAGTGCTCGTCGGGACAGGTCGCGGACTGAAGCTTTCTTT.